This record covers a single T cell receptor (beta chain). Under the authors' procedure: Amplification of reference gene primers provided the estimated nucleated cell counts. TCRdb's copy holds only in-frame clones and misses some; the assay was immunoSEQ multiplex PCR. The V and J calls and the clone size are those of that table, but D and trimming were determined from the DNA. In the table there are over 150,000 clones, almost 80% of which are singletons. This sample is part of a study of blood T cell repertoires in COVID-19. In germline, CDR1 is SGHDT, CDR2 YYEEEE. Trimming took off 1 base at V and 1 base at J, with 9 bases between the two ends. This CDR3 region has 14 residues. Participant ages covered about 18 to 89 years across around 25 US areas. Participants were placed into cohorts based on the clinical history they reported. All recovered Cohort 3 donors got two negative PCRs, got clearance, or saw symptom resolution.

This chain joins TRBV5-6 and TRBJ2-7; D not certain. The sequence derives from a woman in her forties or fifties who had recovered from COVID-19. Material: PBMCs or T cells enriched from blood (not recorded which). CDR3 region: CASSLRTVSYEQYF. CDR3 coding DNA: TGTGCCAGCAGCTTGCGTACAGTTTCCTACGAGCAGTACTTC. The full variable domain, in which reference TRBV5-6 and TRBJ2-7 provide the parts outside the CDR3, is DAGVTQSPTHLIKTRGQQVTLRCSPKSGHDTVSWYQQALGQGPQFIFQYYEEEERQRGNFPDRFSGHQFPNYSSELNVNALLLGDSALYLCASSLRTVSYEQYFGPGTRLTVT.